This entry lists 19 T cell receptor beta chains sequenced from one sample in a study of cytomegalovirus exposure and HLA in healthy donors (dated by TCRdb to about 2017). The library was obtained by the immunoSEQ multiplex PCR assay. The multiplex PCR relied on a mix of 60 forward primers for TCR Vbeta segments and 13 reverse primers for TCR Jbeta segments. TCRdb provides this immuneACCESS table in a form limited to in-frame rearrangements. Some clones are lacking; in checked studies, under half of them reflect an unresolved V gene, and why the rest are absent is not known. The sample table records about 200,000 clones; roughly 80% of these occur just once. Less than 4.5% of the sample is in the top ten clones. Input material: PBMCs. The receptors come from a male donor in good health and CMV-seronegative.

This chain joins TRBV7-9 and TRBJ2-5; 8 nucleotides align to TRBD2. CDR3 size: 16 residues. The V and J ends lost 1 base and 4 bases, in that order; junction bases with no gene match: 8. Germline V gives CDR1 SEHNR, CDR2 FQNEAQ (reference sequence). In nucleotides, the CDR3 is TGTGCCAGCAGCTTAGACGGCGGGGGGAGACGAGAGACCCAGTACTTC. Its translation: CASSLDGGGRRETQYF.

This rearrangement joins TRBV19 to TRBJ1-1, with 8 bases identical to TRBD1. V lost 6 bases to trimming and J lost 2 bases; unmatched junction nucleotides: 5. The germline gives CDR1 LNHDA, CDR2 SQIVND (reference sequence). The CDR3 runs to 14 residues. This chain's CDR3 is CASSSDRANTEAFF. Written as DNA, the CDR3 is TGTGCCAGTAGCTCGGACAGGGCCAACACTGAAGCTTTCTTT.

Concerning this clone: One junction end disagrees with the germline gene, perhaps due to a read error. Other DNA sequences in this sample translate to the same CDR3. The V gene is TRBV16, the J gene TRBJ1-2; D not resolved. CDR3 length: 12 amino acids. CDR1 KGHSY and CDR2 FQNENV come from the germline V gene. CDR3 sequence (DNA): TGTGCCAGCAGTCAATCTCCAGATGGCTACACCTTC. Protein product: CASSQSPDGYTF.

CDR3 DNA sequence: TGTGCCAGCTCACCAAGAACTAACAATCCCTATGGCTACACCTTC. It codes for CASSPRTNNPYGYTF. This chain uses TRBV18 with TRBJ1-2; D is uncertain. The CDR3 is 15 residues long. V was trimmed by 2 bases and J by 4 bases, leaving 14 bases between them. The germline V gene encodes CDR1 KGHSH and CDR2 LQKENI.

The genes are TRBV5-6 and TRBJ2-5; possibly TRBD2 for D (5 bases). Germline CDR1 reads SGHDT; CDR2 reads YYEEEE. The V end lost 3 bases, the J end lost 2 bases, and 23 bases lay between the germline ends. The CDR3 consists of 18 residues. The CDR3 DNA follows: TGTGCCAGCAGCTGCCGGATGCTGGGATCTGACTATCAAGAGACCCAGTACTTC. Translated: CASSCRMLGSDYQETQYF. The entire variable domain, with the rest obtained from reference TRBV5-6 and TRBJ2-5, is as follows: DAGVTQSPTHLIKTRGQQVTLRCSPKSGHDTVSWYQQALGQGPQFIFQYYEEEERQRGNFPDRFSGHQFPNYSSELNVNALLLGDSALYLCASSCRMLGSDYQETQYFGPGTRLLVL.

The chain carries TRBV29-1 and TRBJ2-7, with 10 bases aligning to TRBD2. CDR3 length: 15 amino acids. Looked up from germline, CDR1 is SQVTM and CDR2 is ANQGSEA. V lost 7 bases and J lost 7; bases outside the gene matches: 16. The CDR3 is CSGQRTSGGMGEQYF. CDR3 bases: TGCAGCGGCCAAAGGACTAGCGGTGGAATGGGTGAGCAGTACTTC.

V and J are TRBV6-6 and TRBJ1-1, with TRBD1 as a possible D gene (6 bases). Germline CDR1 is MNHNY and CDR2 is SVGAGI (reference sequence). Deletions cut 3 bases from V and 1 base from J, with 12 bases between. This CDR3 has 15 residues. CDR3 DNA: TGTGCCAGCAGTTATGCAGGGGTCGGGAACACTGAAGCTTTCTTT. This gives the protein CASSYAGVGNTEAFF.

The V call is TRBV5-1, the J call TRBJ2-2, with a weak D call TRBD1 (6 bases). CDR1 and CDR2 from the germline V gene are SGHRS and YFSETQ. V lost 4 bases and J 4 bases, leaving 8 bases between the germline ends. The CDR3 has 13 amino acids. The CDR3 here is CASSEGGTGELFF. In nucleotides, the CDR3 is TGCGCCAGCAGCGAAGGGGGCACCGGGGAGCTGTTTTTT.

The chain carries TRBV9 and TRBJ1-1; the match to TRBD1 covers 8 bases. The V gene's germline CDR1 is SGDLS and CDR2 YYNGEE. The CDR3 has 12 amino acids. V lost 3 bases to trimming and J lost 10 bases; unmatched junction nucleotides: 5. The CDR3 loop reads CASSGTGLGAFF. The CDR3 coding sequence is TGTGCCAGCAGCGGGACAGGGCTCGGAGCTTTCTTT.

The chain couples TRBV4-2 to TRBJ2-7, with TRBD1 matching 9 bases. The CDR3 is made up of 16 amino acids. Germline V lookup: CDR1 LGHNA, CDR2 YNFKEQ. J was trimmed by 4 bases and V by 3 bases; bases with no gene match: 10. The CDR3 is CASSHVPGQGLYEQYF. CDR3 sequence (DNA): TGTGCCAGCAGCCATGTCCCGGGACAGGGACTGTACGAGCAGTACTTC.

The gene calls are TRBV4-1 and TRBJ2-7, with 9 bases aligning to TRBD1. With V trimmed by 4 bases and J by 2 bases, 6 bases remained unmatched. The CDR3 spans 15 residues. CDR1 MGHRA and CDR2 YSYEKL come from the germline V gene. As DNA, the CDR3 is TGCGCCAGCAGCCGAGGACAGGGGAGGACCTACGAGCAGTACTTC. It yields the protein CASSRGQGRTYEQYF.

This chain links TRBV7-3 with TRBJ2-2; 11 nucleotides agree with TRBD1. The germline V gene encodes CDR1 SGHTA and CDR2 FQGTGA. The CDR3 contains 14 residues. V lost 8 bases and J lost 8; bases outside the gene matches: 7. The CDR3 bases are TGTGCCAGCGGGAGGGACAGGGGGTCAGGGGAGCTGTTTTTT. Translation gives CASGRDRGSGELFF.

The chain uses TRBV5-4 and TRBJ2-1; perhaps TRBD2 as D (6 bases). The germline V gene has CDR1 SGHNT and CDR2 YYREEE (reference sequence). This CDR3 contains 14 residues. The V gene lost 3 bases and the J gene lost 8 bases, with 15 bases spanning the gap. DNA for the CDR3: TGTGCCAGCAGCTCGGTGGGCGGGGTCGATGAGCAGTTCTTC. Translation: CASSSVGGVDEQFF.

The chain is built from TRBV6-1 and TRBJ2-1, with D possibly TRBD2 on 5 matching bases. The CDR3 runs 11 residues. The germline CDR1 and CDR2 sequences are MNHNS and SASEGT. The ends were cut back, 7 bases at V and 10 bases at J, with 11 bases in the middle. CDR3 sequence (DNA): TGTGCCAGCACCTCCGGAGGCGAGCAGTTCTTC. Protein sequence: CASTSGGEQFF.

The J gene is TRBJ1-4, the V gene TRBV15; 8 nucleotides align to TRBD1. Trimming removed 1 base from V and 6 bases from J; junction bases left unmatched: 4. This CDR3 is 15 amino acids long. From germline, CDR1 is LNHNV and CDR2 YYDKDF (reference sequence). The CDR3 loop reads CATSRARQGHEKLFF. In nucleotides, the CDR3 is TGTGCCACCAGCAGAGCCCGACAGGGGCATGAAAAACTGTTTTTT.

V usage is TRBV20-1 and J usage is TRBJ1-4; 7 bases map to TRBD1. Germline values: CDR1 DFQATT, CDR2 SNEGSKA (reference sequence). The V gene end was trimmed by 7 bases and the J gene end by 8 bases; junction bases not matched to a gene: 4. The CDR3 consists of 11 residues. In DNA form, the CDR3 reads TGCAGTGTCAGGGGGAGGGAAAAACTGTTTTTT. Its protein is CSVRGREKLFF.

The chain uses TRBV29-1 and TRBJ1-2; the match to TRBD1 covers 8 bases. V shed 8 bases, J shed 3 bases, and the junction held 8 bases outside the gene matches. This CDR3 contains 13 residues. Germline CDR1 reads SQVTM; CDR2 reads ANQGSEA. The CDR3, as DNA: TGCAGCATCAGGACAGGGAATGACTATGGCTACACCTTC. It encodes CSIRTGNDYGYTF. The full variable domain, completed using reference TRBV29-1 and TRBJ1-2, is SAVISQKPSRDICQRGTSLTIQCQVDSQVTMMFWYRQQPGQSLTLIATANQGSEATYESGFVIDKFPISRPNLTFSTLTVSNMSPEDSSIYLCSIRTGNDYGYTFGSGTRLTVV.

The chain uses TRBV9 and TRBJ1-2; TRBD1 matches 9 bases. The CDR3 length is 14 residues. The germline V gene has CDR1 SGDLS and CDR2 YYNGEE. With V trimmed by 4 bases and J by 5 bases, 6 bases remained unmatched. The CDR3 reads CASSPRTGDYGYTF. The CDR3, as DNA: TGTGCCAGCAGCCCGAGGACAGGGGATTATGGCTACACCTTC.

The CDR3 reads CASSARTATNEKLFF. The CDR3, as DNA: TGCGCCAGCAGCGCTAGGACAGCAACTAATGAAAAACTGTTTTTT. This rearrangement joins TRBV5-1 to TRBJ1-4; D is possibly TRBD1 (6 bases). V dropped 4 bases and J dropped 0 bases, with 10 bases sitting between them. The CDR3 loop spans 15 amino acids. Germline assignment: CDR1 SGHRS and CDR2 YFSETQ.